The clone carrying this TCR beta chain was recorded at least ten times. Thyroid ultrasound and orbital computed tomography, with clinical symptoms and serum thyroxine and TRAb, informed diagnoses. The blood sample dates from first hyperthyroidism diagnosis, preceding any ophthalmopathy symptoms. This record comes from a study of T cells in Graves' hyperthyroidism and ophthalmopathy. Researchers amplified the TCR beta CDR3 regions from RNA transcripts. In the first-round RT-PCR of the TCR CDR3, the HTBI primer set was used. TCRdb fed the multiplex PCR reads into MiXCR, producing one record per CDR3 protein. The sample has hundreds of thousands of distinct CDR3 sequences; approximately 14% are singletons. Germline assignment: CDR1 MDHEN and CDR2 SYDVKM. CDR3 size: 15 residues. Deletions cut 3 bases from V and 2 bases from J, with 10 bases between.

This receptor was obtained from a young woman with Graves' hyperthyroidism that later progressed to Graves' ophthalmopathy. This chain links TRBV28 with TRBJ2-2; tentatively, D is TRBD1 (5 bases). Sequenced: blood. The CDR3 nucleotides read TGTGCCAGCAGTTTCGCAGGGCCCAACACCGGGGAGCTGTTTTTT. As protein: CASSFAGPNTGELFF.